The TCR beta chain described here comes from a study of CD8 T cells in ankylosing spondylitis. This CDR3 has 18 amino acids. Germline-derived CDR1 and CDR2 are SGHAT and FQNNGV. J gave up 3 bases and V 0 bases, and 13 bases lay outside the gene matches. TCRdb itself ran the 5' RACE reads through MiXCR, one entry per CDR3 protein. The profile shows 30,000 to 45,000 distinct CDR3 sequences, 9% to 12% of them singletons. In its sample, this clonotype was seen many times. The chain recombines TRBV11-2 with TRBJ2-7; TRBD2 aligns across 8 bases. Input material: blood, either unsorted or a sorted T cell fraction (not recorded which). This TCR came from a male donor with ankylosing spondylitis or in good health (not recorded which). The DNA for the CDR3 is TGTGCCAGCAGCTTAGAGGGAAGTGGTGGGCTAGCGGGCTACGAGCAGTACTTC. This codes for CASSLEGSGGLAGYEQYF.